The 8 T cell receptor beta chains reported below all come from one sample, sequenced in a study of T cell responses to AZD1222 COVID-19 vaccine. TCRdb's copy holds only in-frame clones and misses some; the assay was immunoSEQ multiplex PCR. The data show more than 30,000 clones, approximately 91% seen once. The specimen was peripheral blood, collected on day 0 of AZD1222 vaccination. The origin of the receptors is an adult in good health.

This clone was detected once. The V gene is TRBV5-1, the J gene TRBJ1-4; TRBD1 matches 9 bases. V lost 4 bases, J lost 8 bases, and 6 bases stayed unmatched. CDR3 size: 14 residues. CDR1 SGHRS and CDR2 YFSETQ come from the germline V gene. The CDR3 protein is CASSPTGGDEKLFF. The CDR3 DNA reads TGCGCCAGCAGCCCGACAGGGGGGGACGAAAAACTGTTTTTT.

The chain couples TRBV6-5 to TRBJ2-7, with TRBD1 matching over 10 bases. Germline V gene data show CDR1 as MNHEY and CDR2 as SVGAGI. This CDR3 comprises 15 residues. V was pared by 10 bases and J by 1 base, with 10 bases of the junction left unmatched. The CDR3, as DNA: TGTGCCATCGGCGCCGGGACAGGGGTATCCTACGAGCAGTACTTC. It translates to CAIGAGTGVSYEQYF.

This chain links TRBV19 with TRBJ1-2; perhaps TRBD1 as D (5 bases). Germline V CDR1 and CDR2: LNHDA, SQIVND (reference sequence). The V gene lost 3 bases and the J gene lost 6 bases, with 8 bases spanning the gap. The CDR3 is 12 amino acids. The CDR3 DNA is TGTGCCAGTAGTATCAAGGGGAATGGCTACACCTTC. This codes for CASSIKGNGYTF.

This chain joins TRBV21-1 and TRBJ2-7; no check of the table's D call, TRBD1, against the DNA was made. TRBV21-1 is tagged as a pseudogene. The CDR3 runs to 15 residues. CDR3 region: CASKRRDRGLYEQYF. Here the CDR3 DNA reads TGTGCCAGCAAGAGACGGGACAGGGGGCTCTACGAGCAGTACTTC.

V usage is TRBV5-4 and J usage is TRBJ2-3; the D call may be TRBD1 or TRBD2 (5 bases each). The CDR3 consists of 16 residues. Germline V lookup: CDR1 SGHNT, CDR2 YYREEE (reference sequence). Trimming stripped 3 bases from V and 1 base from J, with 15 bases between. The CDR3 DNA follows: TGTGCCAGCAGCTCACCAAACCTGGGGGGCACAGATACGCAGTATTTT. Amino acids: CASSSPNLGGTDTQYF. Full variable domain (rest looked up from reference TRBV5-4 and TRBJ2-3): ETGVTQSPTHLIKTRGQQVTLRCSSQSGHNTVSWYQQALGQGPQFIFQYYREEENGRGNFPPRFSGLQFPNYSSELNVNALELDDSALYLCASSSPNLGGTDTQYFGPGTRLTVL.

The chain recombines TRBV11-2 with TRBJ1-5; the D is unclear. V was trimmed by 5 bases and J by 8 bases, leaving 16 bases between them. Germline lookup yields CDR1 SGHAT and CDR2 FQNNGV. The CDR3 sequence is 14 residues long. This chain's CDR3 is CASSDAKGLKPQHF. The CDR3, as DNA: TGTGCCAGCAGCGATGCTAAGGGCTTGAAGCCCCAGCATTTT.

The CDR3 nucleotides read TGTGCCACCGGGGGGGCAGCGGACTATGGCTACACCTTC. Translated, it gives CATGGAADYGYTF. V usage is TRBV6-5 and J usage is TRBJ1-2, with a tentative D call TRBD1 (6 bases). This CDR3 contains 13 residues. V dropped 10 bases and J dropped 3 bases, with 15 bases sitting between them. CDR1 and CDR2 (germline): MNHEY, SVGAGI.

The V gene is TRBV5-8, the J gene TRBJ1-5, with a tentative D call TRBD1 (5 bases). CDR1 and CDR2 from the germline V gene are SGHTS and YDEGEE. This CDR3 region has 15 residues. V lost 1 base and J lost 5, with 13 bases in between. The CDR3 spells CASSLRTGFYQPQHF. In DNA, the CDR3 is TGTGCCAGCAGCTTGAGAACAGGTTTTTATCAGCCCCAGCATTTT. The variable domain in full, with the rest retrieved from reference TRBV5-8 and TRBJ1-5, is EAGVTQSPTHLIKTRGQQATLRCSPISGHTSVYWYQQALGLGLQFLLWYDEGEERNRGNFPPRFSGRQFPNYSSELNVNALELEDSALYLCASSLRTGFYQPQHFGDGTRLSIL.